There are many counts of the clone carrying this TCR beta chain. These data come from a study of Graves' ophthalmopathy and Graves' hyperthyroidism. On the study more broadly: The authors defined stable hyperthyroidism as no ophthalmopathy within 18 months of follow-up.

Researchers took RNA transcripts and amplified TCR beta CDR3 regions from them. The authors performed first-round RT-PCR with HTBI primers and then a second-round multiplex PCR. TCRdb reanalysed the multiplex PCR reads using MiXCR and keeps one entry per CDR3 protein. The sample records around 1.1 million distinct CDR3 sequences, about 38% being singletons. The CDR3 is made up of 14 amino acids. V dropped 3 bases and J dropped 1 base, with 10 bases sitting between them. CDR1 SGDLS and CDR2 YYNGEE come from the germline V gene. The receptor's source is an adult man with Graves' hyperthyroidism. Sequencing was done on a sample of peripheral blood or thyroid tissue (not recorded which). The chain employs TRBV9 and TRBJ2-5; D is perhaps TRBD1 (6 bases). The CDR3 coding sequence is TGTGCCAGCAGCGGGCAGGGGACCCAAGAGACCCAGTACTTC. Encoded protein: CASSGQGTQETQYF.